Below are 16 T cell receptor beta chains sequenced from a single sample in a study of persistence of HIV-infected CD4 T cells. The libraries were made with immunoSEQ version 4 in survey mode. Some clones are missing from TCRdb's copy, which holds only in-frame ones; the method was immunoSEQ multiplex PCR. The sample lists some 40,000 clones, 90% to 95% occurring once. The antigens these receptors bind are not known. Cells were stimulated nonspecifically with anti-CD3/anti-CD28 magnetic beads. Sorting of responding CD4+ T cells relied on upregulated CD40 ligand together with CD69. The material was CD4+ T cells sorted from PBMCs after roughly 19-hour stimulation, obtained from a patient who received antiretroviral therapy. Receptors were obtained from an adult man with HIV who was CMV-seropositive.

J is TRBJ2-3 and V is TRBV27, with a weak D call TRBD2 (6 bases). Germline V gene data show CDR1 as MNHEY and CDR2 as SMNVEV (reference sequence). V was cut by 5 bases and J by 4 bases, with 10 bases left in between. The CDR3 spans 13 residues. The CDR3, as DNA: TGTGCCAGCAGTACATCGGGAGCAGATACGCAGTATTTT. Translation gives CASSTSGADTQYF.

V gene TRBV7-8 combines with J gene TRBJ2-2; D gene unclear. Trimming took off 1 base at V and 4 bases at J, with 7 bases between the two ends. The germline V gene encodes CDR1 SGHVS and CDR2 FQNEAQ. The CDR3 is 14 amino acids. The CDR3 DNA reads TGTGCCAGCAGCTTAGGGCTAATCACCGGGGAGCTGTTTTTT. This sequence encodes CASSLGLITGELFF.

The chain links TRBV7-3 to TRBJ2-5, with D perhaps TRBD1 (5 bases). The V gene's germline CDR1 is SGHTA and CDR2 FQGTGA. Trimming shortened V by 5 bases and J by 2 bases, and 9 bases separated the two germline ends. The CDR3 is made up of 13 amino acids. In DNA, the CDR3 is TGTGCCAGCAGCCCCCACAGGCAAGAGACCCAGTACTTC. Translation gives CASSPHRQETQYF.

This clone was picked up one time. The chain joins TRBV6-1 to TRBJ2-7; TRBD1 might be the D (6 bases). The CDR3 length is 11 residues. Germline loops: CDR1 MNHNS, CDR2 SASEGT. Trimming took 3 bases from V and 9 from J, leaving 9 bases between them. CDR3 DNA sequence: TGTGCCAGCAGTGAGGGACAACGGCAGTACTTC. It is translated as CASSEGQRQYF.

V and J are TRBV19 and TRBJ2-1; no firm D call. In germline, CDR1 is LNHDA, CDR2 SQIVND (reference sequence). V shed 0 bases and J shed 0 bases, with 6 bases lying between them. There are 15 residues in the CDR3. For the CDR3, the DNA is TGTGCCAGTAGTATAGAGGGGTTCTCCTACAATGAGCAGTTCTTC. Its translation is CASSIEGFSYNEQFF. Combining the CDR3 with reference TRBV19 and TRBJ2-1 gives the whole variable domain DGGITQSPKYLFRKEGQNVTLSCEQNLNHDAMYWYRQDPGQGLRLIYYSQIVNDFQKGDIAEGYSVSREKKESFPLTVTSAQKNPTAFYLCASSIEGFSYNEQFFGPGTRLTVL.

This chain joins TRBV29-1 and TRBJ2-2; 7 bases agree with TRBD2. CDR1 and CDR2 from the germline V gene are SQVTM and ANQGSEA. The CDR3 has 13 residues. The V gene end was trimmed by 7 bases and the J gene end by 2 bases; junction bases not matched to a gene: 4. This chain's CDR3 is CSAGTTNTGELFF. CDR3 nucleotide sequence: TGCAGCGCCGGGACTACCAACACCGGGGAGCTGTTTTTT.

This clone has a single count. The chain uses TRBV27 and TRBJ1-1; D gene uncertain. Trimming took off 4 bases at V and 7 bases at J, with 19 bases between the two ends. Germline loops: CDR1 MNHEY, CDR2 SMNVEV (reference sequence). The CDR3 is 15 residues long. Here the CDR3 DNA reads TGTGCCAGCAGTTACTCCAGCCGGGAGTCTTATGAAGCTTTCTTT. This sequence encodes CASSYSSRESYEAFF.

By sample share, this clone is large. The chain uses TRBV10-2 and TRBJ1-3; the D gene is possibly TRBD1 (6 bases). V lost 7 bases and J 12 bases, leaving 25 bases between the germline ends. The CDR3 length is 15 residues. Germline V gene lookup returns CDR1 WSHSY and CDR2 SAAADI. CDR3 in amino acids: CASTARSGVSDGIYF. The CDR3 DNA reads TGCGCCAGCACGGCGCGGTCAGGGGTCTCCGATGGCATATATTTT.

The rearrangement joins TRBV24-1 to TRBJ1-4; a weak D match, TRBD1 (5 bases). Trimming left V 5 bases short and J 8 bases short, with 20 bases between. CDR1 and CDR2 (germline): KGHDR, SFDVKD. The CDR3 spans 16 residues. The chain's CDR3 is CATSVGGRGGGEKLFF. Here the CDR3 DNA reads TGTGCCACCAGTGTCGGGGGAAGGGGAGGAGGCGAAAAACTGTTTTTT.

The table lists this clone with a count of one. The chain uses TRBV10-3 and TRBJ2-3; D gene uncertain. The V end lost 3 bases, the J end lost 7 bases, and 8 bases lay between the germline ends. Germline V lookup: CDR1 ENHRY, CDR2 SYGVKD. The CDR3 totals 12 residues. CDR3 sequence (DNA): TGTGCCATCAGTGAAGTAGCATATACGCAGTATTTT. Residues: CAISEVAYTQYF.

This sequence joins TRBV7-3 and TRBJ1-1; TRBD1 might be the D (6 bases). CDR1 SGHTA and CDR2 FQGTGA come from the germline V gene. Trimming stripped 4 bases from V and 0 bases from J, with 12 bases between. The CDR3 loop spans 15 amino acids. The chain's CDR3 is CASSSNRVLNTEAFF. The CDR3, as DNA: TGTGCCAGCAGCTCAAACAGGGTACTGAACACTGAAGCTTTCTTT.

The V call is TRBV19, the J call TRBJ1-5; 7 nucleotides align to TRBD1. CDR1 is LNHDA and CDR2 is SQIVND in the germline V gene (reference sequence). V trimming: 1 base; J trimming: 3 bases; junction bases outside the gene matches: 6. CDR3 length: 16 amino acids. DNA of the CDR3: TGTGCCAGTAGTATAGTCGGGACAGCCTACAATCAGCCCCAGCATTTT. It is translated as CASSIVGTAYNQPQHF.

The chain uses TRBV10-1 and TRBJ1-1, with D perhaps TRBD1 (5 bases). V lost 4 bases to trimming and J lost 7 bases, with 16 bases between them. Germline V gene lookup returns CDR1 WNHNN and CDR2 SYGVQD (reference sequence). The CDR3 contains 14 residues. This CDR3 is CASSGGTAGGEAFF. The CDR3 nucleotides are TGCGCCAGCAGTGGGGGGACGGCCGGCGGTGAAGCTTTCTTT.

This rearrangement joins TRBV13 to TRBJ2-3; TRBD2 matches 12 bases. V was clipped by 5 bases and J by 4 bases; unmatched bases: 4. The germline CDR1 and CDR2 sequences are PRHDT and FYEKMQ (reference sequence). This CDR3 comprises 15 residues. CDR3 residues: CASSPRTSGADTQYF. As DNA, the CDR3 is TGTGCCAGCAGCCCTAGGACTAGCGGGGCAGATACGCAGTATTTT.

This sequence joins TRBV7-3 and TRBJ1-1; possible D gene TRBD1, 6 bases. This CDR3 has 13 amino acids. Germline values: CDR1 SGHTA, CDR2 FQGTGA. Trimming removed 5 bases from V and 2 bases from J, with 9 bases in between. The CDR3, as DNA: TGTGCCAGCAGCCAACAGGGTAACACTGAAGCTTTCTTT. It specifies CASSQQGNTEAFF. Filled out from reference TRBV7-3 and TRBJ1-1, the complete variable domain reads GAGVSQTPSNKVTEKGKYVELRCDPISGHTALYWYRQSLGQGPEFLIYFQGTGAADDSGLPNDRFFAVRPEGSVSTLKIQRTERGDSAVYLCASSQQGNTEAFFGQGTRLTVV.

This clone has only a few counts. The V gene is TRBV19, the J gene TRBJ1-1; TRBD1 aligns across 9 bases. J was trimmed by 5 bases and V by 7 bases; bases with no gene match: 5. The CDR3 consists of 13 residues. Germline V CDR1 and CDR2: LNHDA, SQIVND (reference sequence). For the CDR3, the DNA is TGTGCCAGTACCCTACAGGGGGCTACTGAAGCTTTCTTT. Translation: CASTLQGATEAFF.